This TCR beta chain was sequenced during a study of control samples from healthy donors and cancer patients. Sequencing used immunoSEQ multiplex PCR; TCRdb keeps in-frame clones, though not all of them. The table records around 130,000 clones, approximately 90% of them present only once. J gave up 1 base and V 3 bases, and 12 bases lay outside the gene matches. Germline CDR1 and CDR2: LNHDA and SQIVND (reference sequence). The CDR3 is made up of 19 amino acids. The receptor was derived from a man in his forties or fifties in good health. The chain has TRBV19 and TRBJ1-4; 9 bases are shared with TRBD1. What was sequenced was blood. DNA of the CDR3: TGTGCCAGTAGTATTGGCTGGGACAGGGATTTCGGAACTAATGAAAAACTGTTTTTT. Translated, it gives CASSIGWDRDFGTNEKLFF. Combining the CDR3 with reference TRBV19 and TRBJ1-4 gives the whole variable domain DGGITQSPKYLFRKEGQNVTLSCEQNLNHDAMYWYRQDPGQGLRLIYYSQIVNDFQKGDIAEGYSVSREKKESFPLTVTSAQKNPTAFYLCASSIGWDRDFGTNEKLFFGSGTQLSVL.